These 23 T cell receptor beta chains came from one sample sequenced in a study of blood T cell repertoires in COVID-19. The protocol was immunoSEQ multiplex PCR, while the TCRdb copy is restricted to in-frame clones and leaves out a portion. Counted here are some 320,000 clones, 80% to 90% occurring once; the ten biggest clones make up about 5.4%. The sequenced material came from PBMCs or T cells enriched from blood (not recorded which). These receptors were taken from a woman aged 25 to 39 who had recovered from COVID-19.

V gene TRBV19 combines with J gene TRBJ1-2, with D hard to call. Germline V gene sequence: CDR1 LNHDA, CDR2 SQIVND (reference sequence). This CDR3 is 17 amino acids long. Trimming took 3 bases from V and 0 from J, leaving 17 bases between them. This CDR3 is CASSIPFADRANYGYTF. The CDR3 DNA reads as TGTGCCAGTAGTATTCCTTTTGCGGATCGGGCTAACTATGGCTACACCTTC. Using reference TRBV19 and TRBJ1-2 for the parts outside the CDR3, the full variable domain is DGGITQSPKYLFRKEGQNVTLSCEQNLNHDAMYWYRQDPGQGLRLIYYSQIVNDFQKGDIAEGYSVSREKKESFPLTVTSAQKNPTAFYLCASSIPFADRANYGYTFGSGTRLTVV.

The chain couples TRBV23-1 to TRBJ1-6, with a tentative D call TRBD1 (5 bases). TRBV23-1 is an ORF; its function is uncertain. CDR3 length: 12 residues. The ends were cut back, 3 bases at V and 10 bases at J, with 7 bases in the middle. CDR3 region: CASSQRGSPLHF. In DNA form, the CDR3 reads TGCGCCAGCAGTCAGCGGGGGTCACCCCTCCACTTT.

CDR3 nucleotide sequence: TGTGCCAGCAGTGACTCAGGGGGTCCGGGCTACACCTTC. Its translation is CASSDSGGPGYTF. This chain joins TRBV12-3 or TRBV12-4 and TRBJ1-2, with 7 positions matching TRBD1. The ends lost 5 bases at V and 8 bases at J; junction bases unmatched: 8. This CDR3 region has 13 residues.

Only one count was recorded for this clone. The chain combines TRBV18 with TRBJ1-5; D call uncertain. Trimming cost V 2 bases and J 5 bases, with 7 bases left between them. The CDR3 spans 13 residues. The germline gives CDR1 KGHSH, CDR2 LQKENI. The CDR3 protein is CASSPYLDQPQHF. The CDR3 DNA sequence: TGTGCCAGCTCACCATACTTAGATCAGCCCCAGCATTTT.

The gene calls are TRBV19 and TRBJ1-6; unclear D gene. This CDR3 region has 16 residues. Looked up from germline, CDR1 is LNHDA and CDR2 is SQIVND (reference sequence). Deletions cut 4 bases from V and 4 bases from J, with 14 bases between. The CDR3 coding sequence is TGTGCCAGTAGTAGCCGTGGGCAGACGTATAATTCACCCCTCCACTTT. Its protein is CASSSRGQTYNSPLHF.

The chain recombines TRBV30 with TRBJ1-1; 8 nucleotides align to TRBD1. This CDR3 has 14 residues. Germline CDR1 is GTSNPN and CDR2 is SVGIG (reference sequence). V lost 2 bases to trimming and J lost 3 bases; unmatched junction nucleotides: 5. Here the CDR3 reads CAWSLTGGHTEAFF. DNA of the CDR3: TGTGCCTGGAGTTTAACAGGGGGGCACACTGAAGCTTTCTTT.

V and J are TRBV7-9 and TRBJ2-5, with 9 bases matching TRBD1. Germline V lookup: CDR1 SEHNR, CDR2 FQNEAQ (reference sequence). The trim removed 4 bases at V and 4 bases at J, leaving 4 bases unmatched. This CDR3 has 14 residues. The CDR3 loop is CASSSTGGGETQYF. The CDR3 DNA follows: TGTGCCAGCAGCTCGACAGGGGGGGGAGAGACCCAGTACTTC.

This sequence joins TRBV5-1 and TRBJ2-2; 7 positions agree with TRBD1. The CDR3 is 16 amino acids. Unmatched junction bases numbered 3, after V lost 0 bases and J lost 1 base. Germline-derived CDR1 and CDR2 are SGHRS and YFSETQ. The CDR3 is CASSLGDRENTGELFF. CDR3 bases: TGCGCCAGCAGCTTGGGGGACAGAGAGAACACCGGGGAGCTGTTTTTT.

This clone has a single count. The sample has other DNA sequences that encode this CDR3 too. The chain uses TRBV7-2 and TRBJ2-3; D is possibly TRBD1 (5 bases). Germline V gives CDR1 SGHTA, CDR2 FQGNSA. The CDR3 sequence is 14 residues long. The V gene lost 1 base and the J gene lost 3 bases, with 8 bases spanning the gap. Written as DNA, the CDR3 is TGTGCCAGCAGCTTAGGGCAGGGTACAGATACGCAGTATTTT. It codes for CASSLGQGTDTQYF.

This chain links TRBV2 with TRBJ2-3; possibly TRBD2 for D (5 bases). There are 15 residues in the CDR3. Deletions cut 7 bases from V and 0 bases from J, with 14 bases between. Germline V gene lookup returns CDR1 SNHLY and CDR2 FYNNEI. The CDR3 region has the DNA TGTGCCAGCACCGTTTGGTGGACTAGCACAGATACGCAGTATTTT. Amino acid sequence: CASTVWWTSTDTQYF.

Many counts were recorded for this clone. The genes are TRBV4-1 and TRBJ1-6; D perhaps matches TRBD1 (6 bases). Trimming pared 4 bases from V and 8 bases from J, leaving 18 bases between. The length of the CDR3 is 16 residues. CDR1 and CDR2 (germline): MGHRA, YSYEKL. This CDR3 reads CASSPIGRDKDSPLHF. CDR3 coding DNA: TGCGCCAGCAGCCCTATCGGGAGGGACAAGGATTCACCCCTCCACTTT.

The V and J genes are TRBV19 and TRBJ1-1; maybe TRBD1 (5 bases). The V gene's germline CDR1 is LNHDA and CDR2 SQIVND (reference sequence). This CDR3 is 14 amino acids long. The V and J ends lost 5 bases and 5 bases respectively, with 15 bases between them. CDR3 sequence (DNA): TGTGCCAGTAGTCCCTCACGGGGGAGAACTGAAGCTTTCTTT. Amino acids: CASSPSRGRTEAFF. The full variable domain, rest sourced from reference TRBV19 and TRBJ1-1, is DGGITQSPKYLFRKEGQNVTLSCEQNLNHDAMYWYRQDPGQGLRLIYYSQIVNDFQKGDIAEGYSVSREKKESFPLTVTSAQKNPTAFYLCASSPSRGRTEAFFGQGTRLTVV.

This chain connects TRBV11-2 to TRBJ1-2; D perhaps matches TRBD1 (5 bases). CDR1 is SGHAT, CDR2 FQNNGV, per germline. Deletions cut 3 bases from V and 3 bases from J, with 11 bases between. The CDR3 sequence is 14 residues long. CDR3 amino acids: CASSLGGIYYGYTF. Here the CDR3 DNA reads TGTGCCAGCAGCTTGGGGGGTATTTACTATGGCTACACCTTC.

The CDR3 DNA follows: TGTGCCAGTAGTGGCGGGGGCCGAGGGGAGACCCAGTACTTC. This gives the protein CASSGGGRGETQYF. This chain connects TRBV19 to TRBJ2-5; perhaps TRBD2 as D (7 bases). The germline CDR1 and CDR2 sequences are LNHDA and SQIVND (reference sequence). This CDR3 has 14 amino acids. The ends were cut back, 5 bases at V and 5 bases at J, with 15 bases in the middle.

CDR3 DNA: TGTGCCAGCAGCTCGGGACTAGCGGGGTCCTGGGATGAGCAGTTCTTC. Translating gives CASSSGLAGSWDEQFF. The chain uses TRBV5-4 and TRBJ2-1; 13 bases are shared with TRBD2. The V and J ends lost 3 bases and 8 bases, in that order; junction bases with no gene match: 8. Germline loops: CDR1 SGHNT, CDR2 YYREEE (reference sequence). This CDR3 comprises 16 residues.

The chain employs TRBV29-1 and TRBJ1-1; no definite D call. Trimming shortened V by 4 bases and J by 1 base, and 13 bases separated the two germline ends. This CDR3 is built from 14 residues. Germline V gene data show CDR1 as SQVTM and CDR2 as ANQGSEA. The CDR3 region has the DNA TGCAGCGTTGGTCCGGGTCATGGGAACACTGAAGCTTTCTTT. Translating gives CSVGPGHGNTEAFF.

The genes are TRBV5-1 and TRBJ1-4; D possibly corresponds to TRBD1 (5 bases). The CDR3 extends over 13 amino acids. Germline V CDR1 and CDR2: SGHRS, YFSETQ. V was shortened by 6 bases and J by 3 bases, with 9 bases between the two germline ends. For the CDR3, the DNA is TGCGCCAGCAAATCGACAGCTAATGAAAAACTGTTTTTT. Translating gives CASKSTANEKLFF.

This clone was counted a single time. The CDR3 bases are TGTGCCATCAGTCAATACCGGGACACATACTACGAGCAGTACTTC. This translates into CAISQYRDTYYEQYF. The rearrangement uses TRBV10-3 and TRBJ2-7; tentatively, D is TRBD1 (6 bases). In germline, CDR1 is ENHRY, CDR2 SYGVKD. With 5 bases removed from V and 3 bases from J, the gap between germline ends came to 17 bases. The CDR3 sequence is 15 residues long.

This clone appeared once. This chain joins TRBV5-4 and TRBJ1-1; no firm D call. The germline V gene has CDR1 SGHNT and CDR2 YYREEE (reference sequence). The CDR3 runs 13 residues. Between the trimmed V and J ends, which lost 2 bases and 1 base, there was a span of 6 bases. The CDR3 DNA reads as TGTGCCAGCAGCTTCGGGTGGAACACTGAAGCTTTCTTT. Protein: CASSFGWNTEAFF. The full variable domain, in which reference TRBV5-4 and TRBJ1-1 provide the parts outside the CDR3, is ETGVTQSPTHLIKTRGQQVTLRCSSQSGHNTVSWYQQALGQGPQFIFQYYREEENGRGNFPPRFSGLQFPNYSSELNVNALELDDSALYLCASSFGWNTEAFFGQGTRLTVV.

The V gene is TRBV5-1, the J gene TRBJ1-2; 12 nucleotides align to TRBD1. The ends lost 3 bases at V and 6 bases at J; junction bases unmatched: 12. The CDR3 is 17 amino acids. The germline V gene encodes CDR1 SGHRS and CDR2 YFSETQ. CDR3 residues: CASSSTFGDRGLHGYTF. As DNA, the CDR3 is TGCGCCAGCAGCTCGACCTTCGGGGACAGGGGGCTCCATGGCTACACCTTC.

The rearrangement uses TRBV13 and TRBJ1-1; D gene unclear. V was shortened by 5 bases and J by 3 bases, with 16 bases between the two germline ends. This CDR3 has 15 amino acids. In germline, CDR1 is PRHDT, CDR2 FYEKMQ (reference sequence). CDR3 sequence (DNA): TGTGCCAGCAGCGACCCGTCGGCGGGTTACACTGAAGCTTTCTTT. Its translation: CASSDPSAGYTEAFF.

This chain connects TRBV19 to TRBJ1-6; D not certain. Germline V gene sequence: CDR1 LNHDA, CDR2 SQIVND (reference sequence). V was pared by 3 bases and J by 4 bases, with 7 bases between. The CDR3 has 14 amino acids. This chain's CDR3 is CASSIGGYNSPLHF. In DNA, the CDR3 is TGTGCCAGTAGTATCGGAGGGTATAATTCACCCCTCCACTTT.

This clone has a handful of counts. The gene calls are TRBV15 and TRBJ1-2, with TRBD1 identical over 8 bases. Germline trimming cut 6 bases from V and 2 bases from J; bases unmatched to any gene: 8. Germline V gene sequence: CDR1 LNHNV, CDR2 YYDKDF (reference sequence). This CDR3 has 15 residues. The CDR3 region has the DNA TGTGCCACCAGGAGGACAGGGTCGGGGAACTATGGCTACACCTTC. It encodes CATRRTGSGNYGYTF.